These 14 T cell receptor beta chains were sequenced from one sample in a study of control samples from healthy donors and cancer patients. This table comes from immunoSEQ multiplex PCR, and its TCRdb copy is limited to in-frame clones, with some not included. The table records about 160,000 clones, just under 95% of them present only once. The sample consisted of blood. These receptors were collected from a woman aged 55 to 70 in good health.

The rearrangement joins TRBV5-1 to TRBJ1-3, with D hard to call. Germline CDR1 SGHRS, CDR2 YFSETQ. The V end was cut by 7 bases, the J end by 0 bases, with 8 bases between. The CDR3 has 13 amino acids. The CDR3 spells CASRHSSGNTIYF. DNA of the CDR3: TGCGCCAGCCGACACTCCTCTGGAAACACCATATATTTT.

V is TRBV10-1 and J is TRBJ1-4; no firm D call. CDR1 and CDR2 (germline): WNHNN, SYGVQD (reference sequence). The V end lost 6 bases, the J end lost 8 bases, and 13 bases lay between the germline ends. The CDR3 runs to 13 residues. The CDR3, as DNA: TGCGCCAGCAGCCCCAGTGGACCAGAAAAACTGTTTTTT. The encoded protein is CASSPSGPEKLFF.

The rearrangement links TRBV3-1 (or the pseudogene TRBV3-2) to TRBJ1-3; TRBD1 is a possible D gene (5 bases). This CDR3 contains 15 residues. Germline V gene lookup returns CDR1 LGHDT and CDR2 YNNKEL (reference sequence). V was clipped by 4 bases and J by 3 bases, with 13 bases between them. CDR3 residues: CASSRTGVRGNTIYF. In nucleotides, the CDR3 is TGTGCCAGCAGCCGCACGGGGGTTCGTGGAAACACCATATATTTT.

J is TRBJ1-6 and V is TRBV4-3; D unresolved. Trimming left V 0 bases short and J 10 bases short, with 7 bases between. CDR1 is LGHNA, CDR2 YSLEER, per germline. This CDR3 comprises 13 residues. The CDR3 spells CASSQDSGSPLHF. CDR3 DNA: TGCGCCAGCAGCCAAGACTCCGGGTCACCCCTCCACTTT.

The chain carries TRBV7-9 and TRBJ1-4, with a tentative D call TRBD1 (6 bases). The CDR3 loop spans 16 amino acids. The germline CDR1 and CDR2 sequences are SEHNR and FQNEAQ (reference sequence). V lost 2 bases and J 5 bases, leaving 15 bases between the germline ends. The CDR3 coding sequence is TGTGCCAGCAGCTTATTCGTTGGGGGCAAAAATGAAAAACTGTTTTTT. It encodes CASSLFVGGKNEKLFF. Together with reference TRBV7-9 and TRBJ1-4, the CDR3 gives the full variable domain: DTGVSQNPRHKITKRGQNVTFRCDPISEHNRLYWYRQTLGQGPEFLTYFQNEAQLEKSRLLSDRFSAERPKGSFSTLEIQRTEQGDSAMYLCASSLFVGGKNEKLFFGSGTQLSVL.

The genes are TRBV7-2 and TRBJ1-5, with D perhaps TRBD1 (6 bases). CDR1 SGHTA and CDR2 FQGNSA come from the germline V gene. The CDR3 extends over 16 amino acids. V was clipped by 5 bases and J by 5 bases, with 19 bases between them. The CDR3 DNA reads TGTGCCAGCAGCACCCGGATTCAGGGGCTTCATCAGCCCCAGCATTTT. It specifies CASSTRIQGLHQPQHF.

The chain uses TRBV5-6 and TRBJ1-1; no definite D call. Germline-derived CDR1 and CDR2 are SGHDT and YYEEEE. The ends were cut back, 1 base at V and 1 base at J, with 5 bases in the middle. The CDR3 totals 13 residues. CDR3 DNA sequence: TGTGCCAGCAGCTTGATAGGGAACACTGAAGCTTTCTTT. It yields the protein CASSLIGNTEAFF.

As for this clone: Germline is not matched at one junction end, which may reflect a read error. V and J are TRBV6-5 and TRBJ1-2; no definite D call. The CDR3 is made up of 12 amino acids. Germline V gene sequence: CDR1 MNHEY, CDR2 SVGAGI. CDR3 sequence reads: CASSYRGRNTSF. CDR3 DNA sequence: TGTGCCAGCAGTTACCGAGGACGGAATACCTCCTTC.

CDR3 in DNA: TGTGCCAGCTCACCATGGACTAGCGGCAATACAGATACGCAGTATTTT. Protein product: CASSPWTSGNTDTQYF. The J gene is TRBJ2-3, the V gene TRBV18, with TRBD2 matching 10 bases. Germline CDR1 reads KGHSH; CDR2 reads LQKENI. This CDR3 contains 16 residues. The J segment lost 3 bases and the V segment lost 2 bases, leaving 5 bases of the junction unmatched.

V is TRBV7-9 and J is TRBJ1-1, with 7 bases fitting TRBD1. The CDR3 length is 15 residues. Losses at the gene ends were 4 bases for V and 2 bases for J; bases not matched to a gene: 7. The germline V gene encodes CDR1 SEHNR and CDR2 FQNEAQ (reference sequence). Here the CDR3 DNA reads TGTGCCAGCAGCTCTTCGACAGGGAGAAACACTGAAGCTTTCTTT. This codes for CASSSSTGRNTEAFF.

The gene calls are TRBV7-9 and TRBJ2-1; 10 positions agree with TRBD1. Looked up from germline, CDR1 is SEHNR and CDR2 is FQNEAQ (reference sequence). V lost 5 bases and J lost 6; bases outside the gene matches: 10. CDR3 length: 16 residues. This CDR3 is CASSPFWDRGINEQFF. CDR3 in DNA: TGTGCCAGCAGCCCCTTTTGGGACAGGGGTATCAATGAGCAGTTCTTC.

The DNA of the CDR3 is TGTGCCAGCAGCTTATGGGGGGCGGTTGGAAACACCATATATTTT. Protein: CASSLWGAVGNTIYF. The gene calls are TRBV7-2 and TRBJ1-3, with D possibly matching TRBD1 (6 bases). CDR1 is SGHTA and CDR2 is FQGNSA in the germline V gene. V lost 2 bases and J lost 3, with 11 bases in between. This CDR3 is 15 amino acids long.

The chain uses TRBV5-1 and TRBJ2-4; unclear D gene. Germline CDR1 reads SGHRS; CDR2 reads YFSETQ. The CDR3 extends over 14 amino acids. The ends were cut back, 6 bases at V and 1 base at J, with 11 bases in the middle. The CDR3 sequence is CASTATGAKNIQYF. CDR3 sequence (DNA): TGCGCCAGCACCGCTACTGGGGCCAAAAACATTCAGTACTTC.

The J gene is TRBJ1-1, the V gene TRBV12-5; no firm D call. The CDR3 consists of 12 residues. Trimming removed 3 bases at V and 4 bases at J, with 6 bases between. Germline V gives CDR1 LGHNT, CDR2 FRNRAP. CDR3 amino acids: CASGFEGTEAFF. For the CDR3, the DNA is TGTGCTAGTGGTTTTGAGGGCACTGAAGCTTTCTTT.